The 28 T cell receptor beta chains reported below all come from one sample, sequenced in a study of Tregs in tolerant kidney transplant recipients. Profiled with immunoSEQ multiplex PCR; TCRdb holds only in-frame clones, not every one. Here the sample spans 100,000 to 130,000 clones, roughly 89% being singletons. Here the sequenced sample was CD4+ T cells from blood, taken before the transplant. Receptors were obtained from a human donor who received a combined kidney and bone marrow transplant.

The chain employs TRBV7-8 and TRBJ1-2; 7 bases align to TRBD1. The CDR3 length is 15 residues. CDR1 SGHVS and CDR2 FQNEAQ come from the germline V gene. The junction had 6 bases not matched to a gene; V was cut back by 2 bases and J by 3 bases. The CDR3 DNA follows: TGTGCCAGCAGCTTAAGGACAGGTCGGGACTATGGCTACACCTTC. Its protein product is CASSLRTGRDYGYTF. Based on the CDR3 plus reference TRBV7-8 and TRBJ1-2, the full variable domain is GAGVSQSPRYKVAKRGQDVALRCDPISGHVSLFWYQQALGQGPEFLTYFQNEAQLDKSGLPSDRFFAERPEGSVSTLKIQRTQQEDSAVYLCASSLRTGRDYGYTFGSGTRLTVV.

This clone was observed once. J is TRBJ2-7 and V is TRBV11-2; 7 positions agree with TRBD2. The CDR3 is 15 amino acids. J gave up 0 bases and V 3 bases, and 5 bases lay outside the gene matches. Looked up from germline, CDR1 is SGHAT and CDR2 is FQNNGV. The CDR3 DNA follows: TGTGCCAGCAGCTTGGGGGGGGTTATCTCCTACGAGCAGTACTTC. Translated, it gives CASSLGGVISYEQYF.

This chain joins TRBV7-2 and TRBJ2-7; no definite D call. CDR1 is SGHTA, CDR2 FQGNSA, per germline. Trimming removed 4 bases at V and 3 bases at J, with 7 bases between. The CDR3 runs 12 residues. The CDR3 reads CASSWRNYEQYF. The CDR3 DNA reads as TGTGCCAGCAGCTGGCGGAACTACGAGCAGTACTTC. The entire variable domain, with the rest obtained from reference TRBV7-2 and TRBJ2-7, is as follows: GAGVSQSPSNKVTEKGKDVELRCDPISGHTALYWYRQSLGQGLEFLIYFQGNSAPDKSGLPSDRFSAERTGGSVSTLTIQRTQQEDSAVYLCASSWRNYEQYFGPGTRLTVT.

This clone was counted between two and nine times. The V call is TRBV11-3, the J call TRBJ2-1; 8 bases match TRBD1. The CDR3 runs to 15 residues. The trim removed 1 base at V and 6 bases at J, leaving 5 bases unmatched. Germline V gene lookup returns CDR1 SGHNT and CDR2 YENEEA. The CDR3 sequence is CASSLGGQVFNEQFF. In DNA form, the CDR3 reads TGTGCCAGCAGCTTAGGGGGACAGGTCTTCAATGAGCAGTTCTTC.

CDR3 sequence: CASSPTGEYNEQFF. The CDR3 bases are TGCGCCAGCAGCCCGACAGGGGAGTACAATGAGCAGTTCTTC. The V gene is TRBV5-1, the J gene TRBJ2-1; 8 positions match TRBD1. Germline values: CDR1 SGHRS, CDR2 YFSETQ. V shed 4 bases, J shed 4 bases, and the junction held 4 bases outside the gene matches. The CDR3 contains 14 residues.

The chain couples TRBV7-2 to TRBJ2-1, with 10 bases matching TRBD2. V was clipped by 3 bases and J by 10 bases; unmatched bases: 12. This CDR3 comprises 16 residues. Germline values: CDR1 SGHTA, CDR2 FQGNSA. The CDR3, as DNA: TGTGCCAGCAGCTTGAGCGGGAGGGCCGGGAACGGGGAGCAGTTCTTC. Translated, it gives CASSLSGRAGNGEQFF.

The rearrangement joins TRBV28 to TRBJ2-4; D perhaps matches TRBD1 (6 bases). Looked up from germline, CDR1 is MDHEN and CDR2 is SYDVKM. This CDR3 has 17 amino acids. V lost 2 bases and J lost 2, with 16 bases in between. CDR3 residues: CASSLTTGIKTKNIQYF. As DNA, the CDR3 is TGTGCCAGCAGTTTAACAACAGGGATTAAGACCAAAAACATTCAGTACTTC. The whole variable domain, remainder taken from reference TRBV28 and TRBJ2-4, is DVKVTQSSRYLVKRTGEKVFLECVQDMDHENMFWYRQDPGLGLRLIYFSYDVKMKEKGDIPEGYSVSREKKERFSLILESASTNQTSMYLCASSLTTGIKTKNIQYFGAGTRLSVL.

V gene TRBV4-2 combines with J gene TRBJ1-5; D unclear. V gave up 6 bases and J gave up 1 base, with 13 bases separating them. Germline assignment: CDR1 LGHNA and CDR2 YNFKEQ. The CDR3 is 15 amino acids. The CDR3 region is CASSPQAASNQPQHF. In nucleotides, the CDR3 is TGTGCCAGCAGTCCCCAGGCCGCGAGCAATCAGCCCCAGCATTTT.

V gene TRBV19 combines with J gene TRBJ1-2, with a possible D match to TRBD1 (6 bases). The CDR3 runs to 13 residues. The V end was cut by 4 bases, the J end by 8 bases, with 14 bases between. Germline loops: CDR1 LNHDA, CDR2 SQIVND (reference sequence). The CDR3 DNA sequence: TGTGCCAGTAGTACGTTGATGGGGGCCGGCTACACCTTC. Translating it yields CASSTLMGAGYTF.

The J gene is TRBJ1-2, the V gene TRBV6-5; 7 bases line up with TRBD1. Germline V gene sequence: CDR1 MNHEY, CDR2 SVGAGI. V dropped 2 bases and J dropped 3; count of bases not matched to a gene: 0. The CDR3 extends over 13 amino acids. CDR3 sequence (DNA): TGTGCCAGCAGTTACAGGGGGCACTATGGCTACACCTTC. Translation gives CASSYRGHYGYTF.

The rearrangement uses TRBV13 and TRBJ2-7; 12 nucleotides agree with TRBD2. This CDR3 comprises 17 residues. Germline V gives CDR1 PRHDT, CDR2 FYEKMQ (reference sequence). Unmatched junction bases numbered 7, after V lost 4 bases and J lost 0 bases. The CDR3 coding sequence is TGTGCCAGCAGCTCTAGGGCTAGCGGGGGGGACTCCTACGAGCAGTACTTC. Translated: CASSSRASGGDSYEQYF. The whole variable domain, remainder taken from reference TRBV13 and TRBJ2-7, is AAGVIQSPRHLIKEKRETATLKCYPIPRHDTVYWYQQGPGQDPQFLISFYEKMQSDKGSIPDRFSAQQFSDYHSELNMSSLELGDSALYFCASSSRASGGDSYEQYFGPGTRLTVT.

By share of the sample, this clone is medium-sized. The rearrangement joins TRBV5-1 to TRBJ2-7; 7 bases map to TRBD1. Germline V lookup: CDR1 SGHRS, CDR2 YFSETQ. V lost 4 bases and J lost 3; bases outside the gene matches: 7. This CDR3 comprises 14 residues. The CDR3 is CASSPTGTVYEQYF. CDR3 nucleotide sequence: TGCGCCAGCAGCCCCACCGGGACAGTCTACGAGCAGTACTTC.

This chain links TRBV2 with TRBJ2-1; D unresolved. CDR1 is SNHLY and CDR2 is FYNNEI in the germline V gene. This CDR3 has 15 residues. The V gene lost 6 bases and the J gene lost 0 bases, with 12 bases spanning the gap. The CDR3: CASSPQLTSYNEQFF. DNA of the CDR3: TGTGCCAGCAGCCCACAGTTAACCTCCTACAATGAGCAGTTCTTC.

The gene calls are TRBV6-5 and TRBJ2-1, with D possibly TRBD2 on 6 matching bases. CDR3 length: 15 residues. The V gene's germline CDR1 is MNHEY and CDR2 SVGAGI. Trimming stripped 6 bases from V and 4 bases from J, with 16 bases between. CDR3 sequence: CASSVTGTSYNEQFF. CDR3 in DNA: TGTGCCAGCAGCGTAACCGGGACTTCATACAATGAGCAGTTCTTC.

The CDR3 region is CASSPDRGGNYGYTF. DNA for the CDR3: TGTGCCAGCAGTCCCGACAGGGGTGGCAACTATGGCTACACCTTC. V is TRBV27 and J is TRBJ1-2; 8 bases fit TRBD1. CDR1 is MNHEY and CDR2 is SMNVEV in the germline V gene (reference sequence). V lost 5 bases to trimming and J lost 2 bases; unmatched junction nucleotides: 7. The CDR3 runs to 15 residues.

This clone was counted once. The rearrangement joins TRBV27 to TRBJ1-3; D unresolved. V lost 3 bases and J 4 bases, leaving 7 bases between the germline ends. The germline V gene has CDR1 MNHEY and CDR2 SMNVEV (reference sequence). The length of the CDR3 is 13 residues. CDR3: CASSFRAGNTIYF. The CDR3 coding sequence is TGTGCCAGCAGTTTTCGAGCGGGAAACACCATATATTTT.

The chain links TRBV10-3 to TRBJ1-1, with TRBD1 as a possible D gene (6 bases). Germline V gene lookup returns CDR1 ENHRY and CDR2 SYGVKD. V was cut by 5 bases and J by 2 bases, with 9 bases left in between. The CDR3 is 13 residues long. The CDR3 bases are TGTGCCATCAGTTCGGGACAAAACACTGAAGCTTTCTTT. The encoded protein is CAISSGQNTEAFF.

This clone was observed once. The rearrangement joins TRBV4-3 to TRBJ2-1; D perhaps matches TRBD2 (5 bases). CDR1 and CDR2 (germline): LGHNA, YSLEER. The CDR3 is made up of 15 amino acids. The germline V and J ends were trimmed by 3 bases and 8 bases, with 17 bases remaining between them. CDR3 protein: CASSQEGLASHEQFF. The CDR3 coding sequence is TGCGCCAGCAGCCAGGAAGGACTGGCGTCGCATGAGCAGTTCTTC.

This chain joins TRBV9 and TRBJ2-7; TRBD1 agrees at 10 bases. V lost 3 bases, J lost 3 bases, and 6 bases stayed unmatched. CDR1 and CDR2 from the germline V gene are SGDLS and YYNGEE. This CDR3 is 15 amino acids long. The CDR3 region is CASSAGQGGGYEQYF. The DNA for the CDR3 is TGTGCCAGCAGCGCCGGACAGGGGGGCGGCTACGAGCAGTACTTC.

The chain is built from TRBV9 and TRBJ2-1, with D possibly being TRBD1 (5 bases). V lost 0 bases and J 0 bases, leaving 7 bases between the germline ends. The V gene's germline CDR1 is SGDLS and CDR2 YYNGEE. This CDR3 comprises 15 residues. CDR3 residues: CASSVGTGSYNEQFF. The CDR3 coding sequence is TGTGCCAGCAGCGTAGGAACAGGCTCCTACAATGAGCAGTTCTTC.

This sequence joins TRBV15 and TRBJ2-1; a weak D match, TRBD2 (6 bases). CDR1 and CDR2 (germline): LNHNV, YYDKDF (reference sequence). V dropped 1 base and J dropped 0 bases, with 10 bases sitting between them. The CDR3 runs 16 residues. CDR3 in amino acids: CATSRGGESSYNEQFF. The DNA for the CDR3 is TGTGCCACCAGCAGAGGCGGGGAAAGCTCCTACAATGAGCAGTTCTTC. The variable domain in full, completed from reference TRBV15 and TRBJ2-1, reads DAMVIQNPRYQVTQFGKPVTLSCSQTLNHNVMYWYQQKSSQAPKLLFHYYDKDFNNEADTPDNFQSRRPNTSFCFLDIRSPGLGDTAMYLCATSRGGESSYNEQFFGPGTRLTVL.

The genes are TRBV2 and TRBJ2-1, with D tentatively TRBD2 (6 bases). CDR3 length equals 11 residues. Trimming pared 9 bases from V and 8 bases from J, leaving 11 bases between. Germline CDR1 and CDR2: SNHLY and FYNNEI. Written as DNA, the CDR3 is TGTGCCAGTACTAGCATGGATGAGCAGTTCTTC. The encoded protein is CASTSMDEQFF.

The CDR3 sequence is CASSAQGPHGELFF. For the CDR3, the DNA is TGCGCCAGCAGCGCCCAGGGGCCTCACGGGGAGCTGTTTTTT. V and J are TRBV5-1 and TRBJ2-2; D is perhaps TRBD1 (6 bases). Germline CDR1 reads SGHRS; CDR2 reads YFSETQ. This CDR3 region has 14 residues. V was clipped by 4 bases and J by 7 bases, with 14 bases between them.

The chain links TRBV2 to TRBJ1-4; possibly TRBD1 for D (6 bases). CDR1 and CDR2 from the germline V gene are SNHLY and FYNNEI. The length of the CDR3 is 16 residues. V was trimmed by 6 bases and J by 5 bases, leaving 19 bases between them. The CDR3 is CASSLTTDRFNEKLFF. The CDR3 DNA follows: TGTGCCAGCAGCTTAACCACGGACAGATTCAATGAAAAACTGTTTTTT.

The chain has TRBV10-3 and TRBJ2-2; 7 bases align to TRBD1. Germline assignment: CDR1 ENHRY and CDR2 SYGVKD. The CDR3 contains 15 residues. The trim removed 9 bases at V and 0 bases at J, leaving 7 bases unmatched. The CDR3 region is CAILKGATNTGELFF. The CDR3 nucleotides read TGTGCCATACTAAAGGGGGCAACGAACACCGGGGAGCTGTTTTTT.

The V and J genes are TRBV10-1 and TRBJ1-2, with no clear D. Trimming took 2 bases from V and 1 from J, leaving 8 bases between them. Germline CDR1 is WNHNN and CDR2 is SYGVQD (reference sequence). This CDR3 has 14 amino acids. CDR3 sequence (DNA): TGCGCCAGCAGTGAGGTCGGGGTTAACTATGGCTACACCTTC. Encoded protein: CASSEVGVNYGYTF.

The chain carries TRBV10-1 and TRBJ2-1, with D hard to call. Germline CDR1 WNHNN, CDR2 SYGVQD (reference sequence). The ends were cut back, 2 bases at V and 3 bases at J, with 14 bases in the middle. CDR3 length: 16 amino acids. CDR3 in amino acids: CASSETGVPRYNEQFF. In nucleotides, the CDR3 is TGCGCCAGCAGTGAGACTGGAGTCCCCCGCTACAATGAGCAGTTCTTC.

This chain connects TRBV29-1 to TRBJ1-2; 9 bases fit TRBD1. The trim removed 7 bases at V and 10 bases at J, leaving 4 bases unmatched. CDR3 length: 10 residues. Germline CDR1 reads SQVTM; CDR2 reads ANQGSEA. As DNA, the CDR3 is TGCAGCGCCGGGACAGGGCACTACACCTTC. This codes for CSAGTGHYTF. Full variable domain (remainder filled in from reference TRBV29-1 and TRBJ1-2): SAVISQKPSRDICQRGTSLTIQCQVDSQVTMMFWYRQQPGQSLTLIATANQGSEATYESGFVIDKFPISRPNLTFSTLTVSNMSPEDSSIYLCSAGTGHYTFGSGTRLTVV.